This T cell receptor beta chain emerged from a study of neoadjuvant anti-PD-1 for oral cavity cancer. Study-level information: Most patients had three to four biweekly doses of 3 mg/kg nivolumab before resection.

The CDR3 extends over 15 amino acids. The germline V gene has CDR1 ENHRY and CDR2 SYGVKD. Trimming took 3 bases from V and 1 from J, leaving 12 bases between them. Clones were sequenced by immunoSEQ multiplex PCR, and TCRdb holds only the in-frame ones, with some missing. The sample records just over 65,000 clones, about 85% being singletons. Only one count was recorded for this clone. Stated time point: after neoadjuvant nivolumab, at surgical resection. Stage II-IVA oral cavity squamous cell carcinoma was new and untreated by systemic or radiation therapy. The sequence was obtained from a person aged 35-79 years with oral cavity squamous cell carcinoma. The sequencing here drew on PBMCs, taken after nivolumab (anti-PD-1) treatment. This sequence joins TRBV10-3 and TRBJ2-5, with a possible D match to TRBD2 (5 bases). The CDR3 loop is CAISDPGKGQETQYF. The CDR3 DNA is TGTGCCATCAGTGACCCGGGGAAGGGCCAAGAGACCCAGTACTTC.